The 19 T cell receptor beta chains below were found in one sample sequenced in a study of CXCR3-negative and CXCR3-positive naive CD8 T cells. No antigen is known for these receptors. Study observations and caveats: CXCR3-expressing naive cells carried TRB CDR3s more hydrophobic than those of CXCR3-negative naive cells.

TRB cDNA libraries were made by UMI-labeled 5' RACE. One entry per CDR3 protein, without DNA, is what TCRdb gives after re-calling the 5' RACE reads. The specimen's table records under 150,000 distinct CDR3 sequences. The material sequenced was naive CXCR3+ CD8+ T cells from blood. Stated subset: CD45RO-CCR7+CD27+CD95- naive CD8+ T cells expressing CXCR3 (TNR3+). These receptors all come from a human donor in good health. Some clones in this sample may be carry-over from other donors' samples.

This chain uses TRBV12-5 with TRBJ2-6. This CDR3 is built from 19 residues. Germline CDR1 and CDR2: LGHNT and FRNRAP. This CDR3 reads CASGLGLGPPESGANVLTF.

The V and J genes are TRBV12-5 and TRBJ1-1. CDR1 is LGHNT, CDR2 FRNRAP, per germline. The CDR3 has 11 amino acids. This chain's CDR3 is CASGSLTEAFF.

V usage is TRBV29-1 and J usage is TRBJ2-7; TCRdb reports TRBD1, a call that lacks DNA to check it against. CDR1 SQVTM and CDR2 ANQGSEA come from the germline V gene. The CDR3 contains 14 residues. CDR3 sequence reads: CSVKTGLSLYEQYF.

This CDR3 reads CASSQGQEAFF. The rearrangement links TRBV4-2 to TRBJ1-1; there is no DNA to check the TCRdb D call of TRBD1. This CDR3 has 11 residues. In germline, CDR1 is LGHNA, CDR2 YNFKEQ.

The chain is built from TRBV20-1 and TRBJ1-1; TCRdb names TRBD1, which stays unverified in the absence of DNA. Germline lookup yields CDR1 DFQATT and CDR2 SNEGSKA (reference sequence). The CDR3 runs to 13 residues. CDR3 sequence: CSAKTGMGTEAFF.

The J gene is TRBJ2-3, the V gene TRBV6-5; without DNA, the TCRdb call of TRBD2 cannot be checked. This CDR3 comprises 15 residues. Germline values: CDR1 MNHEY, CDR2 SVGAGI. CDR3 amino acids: CASSTSGGFTDTQYF.

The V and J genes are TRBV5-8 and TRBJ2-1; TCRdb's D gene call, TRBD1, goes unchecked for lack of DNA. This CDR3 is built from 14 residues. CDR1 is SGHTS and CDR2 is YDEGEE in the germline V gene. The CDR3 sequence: CASSYQGYNNEQFF.

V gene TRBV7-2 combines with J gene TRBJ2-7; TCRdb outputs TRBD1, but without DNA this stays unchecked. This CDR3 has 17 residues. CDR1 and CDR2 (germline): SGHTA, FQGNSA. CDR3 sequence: CASSSSWGLYVAYEQYF.

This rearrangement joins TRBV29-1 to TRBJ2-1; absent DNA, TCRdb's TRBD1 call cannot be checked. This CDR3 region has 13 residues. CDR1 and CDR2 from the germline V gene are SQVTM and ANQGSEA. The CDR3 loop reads CSVDPPGIDEQFF.

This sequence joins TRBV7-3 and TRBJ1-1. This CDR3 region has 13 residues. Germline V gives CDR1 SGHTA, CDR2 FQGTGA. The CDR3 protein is CASSLMDRTEAFF.

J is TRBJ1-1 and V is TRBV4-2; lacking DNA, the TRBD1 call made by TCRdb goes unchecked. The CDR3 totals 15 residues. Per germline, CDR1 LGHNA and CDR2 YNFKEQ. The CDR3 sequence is CASSVDGTGSDEAFF.

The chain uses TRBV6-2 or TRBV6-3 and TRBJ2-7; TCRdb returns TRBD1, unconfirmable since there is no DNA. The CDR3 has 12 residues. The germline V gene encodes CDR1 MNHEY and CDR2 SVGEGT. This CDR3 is CASSYDGTHGYF.

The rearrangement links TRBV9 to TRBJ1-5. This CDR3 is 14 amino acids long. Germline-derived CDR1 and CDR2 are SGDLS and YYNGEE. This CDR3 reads CASSPPGTSWPQHF.

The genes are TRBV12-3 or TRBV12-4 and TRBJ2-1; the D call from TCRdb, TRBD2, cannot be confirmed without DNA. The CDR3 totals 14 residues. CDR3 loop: CASSGTSGYNEQFF.

The chain's CDR3 is CASSPAVNEQYF. The genes are TRBV5-1 and TRBJ2-7. In germline, CDR1 is SGHRS, CDR2 YFSETQ. The CDR3 has 12 amino acids.

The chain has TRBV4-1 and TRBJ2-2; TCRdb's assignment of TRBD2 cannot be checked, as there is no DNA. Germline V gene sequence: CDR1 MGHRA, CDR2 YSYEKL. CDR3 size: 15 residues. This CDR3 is CASSQAARGDGELFF.

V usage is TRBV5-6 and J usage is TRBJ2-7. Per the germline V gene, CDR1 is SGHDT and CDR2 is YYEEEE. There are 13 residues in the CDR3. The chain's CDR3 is CASSMWIDYEQYF.

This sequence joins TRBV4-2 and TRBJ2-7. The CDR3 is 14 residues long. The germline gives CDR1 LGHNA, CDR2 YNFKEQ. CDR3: CASSQFHGGYEQYF.

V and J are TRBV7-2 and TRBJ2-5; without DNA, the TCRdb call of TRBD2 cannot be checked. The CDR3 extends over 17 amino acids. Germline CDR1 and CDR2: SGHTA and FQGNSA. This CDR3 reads CASSLLSGLAGQETQYF. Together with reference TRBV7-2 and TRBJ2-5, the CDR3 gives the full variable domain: GAGVSQSPSNKVTEKGKDVELRCDPISGHTALYWYRQSLGQGLEFLIYFQGNSAPDKSGLPSDRFSAERTGGSVSTLTIQRTQQEDSAVYLCASSLLSGLAGQETQYFGPGTRLLVL.